This T cell receptor (beta chain) was sequenced in a study of blood T cell repertoires in COVID-19. Study at large: COVID-19 samples from acute and convalescent phases originated in the United States, Italy and Spain. PBMCs, B-cell-depleted T cells, or T cells were the source of the cDNA or gDNA that made up the material.

Authors' data handling: By means of reference gene primer amplification, nucleated cell counts were estimated. Sequenced by immunoSEQ multiplex PCR; TCRdb stores in-frame clones only, minus some. V and J calls plus clone size are reproduced from that table; the DNA served to infer D and trimming. The sample carries some 150,000 clones, 76% recorded once. The CDR3 loop spans 14 amino acids. V dropped 3 bases and J dropped 8; count of bases not matched to a gene: 7. CDR1 is SGHDT, CDR2 YYEEEE, per germline. In this sample, this clone turned up a few times. The chain has TRBV5-6 and TRBJ1-2, with 10 bases lining up with TRBD1. The clonotype originates from a man between 60 and 75 years old with acute or convalescent COVID-19. Sequencing used peripheral blood. Here the CDR3 DNA reads TGTGCCAGCAGCTCCGTAGGGACAGGGGTAGGCTACACCTTC. Its translation is CASSSVGTGVGYTF.